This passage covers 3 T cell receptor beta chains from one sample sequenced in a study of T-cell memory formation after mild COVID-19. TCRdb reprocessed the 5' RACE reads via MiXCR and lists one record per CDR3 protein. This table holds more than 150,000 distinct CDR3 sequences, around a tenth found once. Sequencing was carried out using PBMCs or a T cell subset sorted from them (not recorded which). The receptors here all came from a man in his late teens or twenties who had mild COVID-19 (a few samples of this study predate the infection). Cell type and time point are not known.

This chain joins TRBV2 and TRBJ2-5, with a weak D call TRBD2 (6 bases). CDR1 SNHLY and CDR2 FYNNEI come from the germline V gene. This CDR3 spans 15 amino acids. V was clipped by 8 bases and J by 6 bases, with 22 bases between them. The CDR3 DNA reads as TGTGCCAGCGGGCCAGGGACTCTGTCGGGGAAGACCCAGTACTTC. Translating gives CASGPGTLSGKTQYF.

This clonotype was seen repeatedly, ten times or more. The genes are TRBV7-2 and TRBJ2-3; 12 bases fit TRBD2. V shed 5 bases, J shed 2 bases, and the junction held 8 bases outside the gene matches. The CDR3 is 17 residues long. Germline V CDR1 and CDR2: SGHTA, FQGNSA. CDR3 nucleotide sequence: TGTGCCAGCAGCACGAGACTAGCGGGGGAACCCACAGATACGCAGTATTTT. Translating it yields CASSTRLAGEPTDTQYF.

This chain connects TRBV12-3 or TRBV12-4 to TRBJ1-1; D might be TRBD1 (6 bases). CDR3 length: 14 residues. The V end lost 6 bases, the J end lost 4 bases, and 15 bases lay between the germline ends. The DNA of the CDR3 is TGTGCCAGCAGCCGAAACAGGGCGAGCACTGAAGCTTTCTTT. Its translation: CASSRNRASTEAFF.